Given below is one T cell receptor (beta chain) in context. The antigen is unknown. The CDR3 has 13 residues. Per the germline V gene, CDR1 is SGHAT and CDR2 is FQNNGV. V was clipped by 4 bases and J by 3 bases, with 9 bases between them. A CD45RO/CCR7/CD25/CD127/CD95/CD27 panel sorted naive, central memory, regulatory and stem cell-like memory CD4+ cells. The entry originates in a study of beta chain features in type 1 diabetes. Across the whole study: Across every sample, about 110 million sorted cells were examined in total.

Study results and limitations: The VDJ junctions of type 1 diabetes patients carried fewer insertions and more deletions.

Every isolated RNA sample was fully reverse transcribed, so sequencing captured expressed TCRB transcripts. For naive, central memory and regulatory T cell samples, reads averaged approximately 3.6 million. TCRdb keeps only in-frame clones here, not all; method: immunoSEQ multiplex PCR. The repertoire holds 200,000 to 250,000 clones, with roughly 10% as singletons. This TCR derives from a man aged 18 to 29 in good health. This chain uses TRBV11-2 with TRBJ1-1; D uncertain. The sample consisted of central memory CD4+ T cells from blood. CDR3 sequence reads: CASSSAVHTEAFF. The CDR3, as DNA: TGTGCCAGCAGCTCAGCGGTCCACACTGAAGCTTTCTTT.